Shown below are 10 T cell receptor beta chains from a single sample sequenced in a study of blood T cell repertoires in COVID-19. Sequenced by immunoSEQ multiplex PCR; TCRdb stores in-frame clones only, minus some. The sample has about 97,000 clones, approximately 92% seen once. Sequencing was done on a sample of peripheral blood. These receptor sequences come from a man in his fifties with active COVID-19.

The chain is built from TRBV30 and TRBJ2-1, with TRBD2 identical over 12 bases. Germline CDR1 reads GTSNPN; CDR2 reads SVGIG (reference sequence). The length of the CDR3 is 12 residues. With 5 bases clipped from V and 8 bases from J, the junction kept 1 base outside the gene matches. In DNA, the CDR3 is TGTGCCTGGCTAGCGGGAGGGCATGAGCAGTTCTTC. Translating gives CAWLAGGHEQFF.

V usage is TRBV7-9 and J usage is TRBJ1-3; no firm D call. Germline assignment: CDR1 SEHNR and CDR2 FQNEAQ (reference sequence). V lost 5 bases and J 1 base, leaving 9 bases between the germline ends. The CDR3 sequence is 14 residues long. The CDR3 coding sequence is TGTGCCAGCAGCCCTTTTATGTCTGGAAACACCATATATTTT. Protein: CASSPFMSGNTIYF.

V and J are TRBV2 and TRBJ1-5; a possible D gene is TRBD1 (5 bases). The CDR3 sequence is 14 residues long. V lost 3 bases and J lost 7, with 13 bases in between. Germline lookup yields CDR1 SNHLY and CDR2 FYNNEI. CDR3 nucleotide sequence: TGTGCCAGCAGTGAGGCCAGGGTGGGCCAGCCCCAGCATTTT. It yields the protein CASSEARVGQPQHF.

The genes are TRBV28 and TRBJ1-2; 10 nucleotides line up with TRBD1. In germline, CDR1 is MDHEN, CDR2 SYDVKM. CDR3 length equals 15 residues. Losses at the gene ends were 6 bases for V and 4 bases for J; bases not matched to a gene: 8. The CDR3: CASSLGQGEAYGYTF. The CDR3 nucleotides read TGTGCCAGCAGCCTTGGACAGGGGGAGGCCTATGGCTACACCTTC.

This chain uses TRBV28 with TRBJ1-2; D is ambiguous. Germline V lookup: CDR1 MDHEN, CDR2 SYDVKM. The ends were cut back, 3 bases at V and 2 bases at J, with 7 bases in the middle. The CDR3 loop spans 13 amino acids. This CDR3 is CASSFQINYGYTF. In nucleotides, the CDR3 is TGTGCCAGCAGTTTCCAGATCAACTATGGCTACACCTTC.

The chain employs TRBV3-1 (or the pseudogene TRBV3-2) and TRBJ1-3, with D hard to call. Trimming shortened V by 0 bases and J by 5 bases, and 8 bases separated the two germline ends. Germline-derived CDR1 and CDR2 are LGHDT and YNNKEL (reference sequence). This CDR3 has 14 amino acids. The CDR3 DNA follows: TGTGCCAGCAGCCAAGAAGGAGGTAGAAACACCATATATTTT. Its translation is CASSQEGGRNTIYF.

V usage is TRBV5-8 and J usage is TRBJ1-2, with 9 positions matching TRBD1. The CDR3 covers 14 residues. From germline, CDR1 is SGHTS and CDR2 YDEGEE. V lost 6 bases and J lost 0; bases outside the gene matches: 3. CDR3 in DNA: TGTGCCAGCAACGGACAGGGGACTAACTATGGCTACACCTTC. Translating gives CASNGQGTNYGYTF.

CDR3 DNA: TGTGCCAGCACCTTAGCGGGAGGGCCCTCCTACAATGAGCAGTTCTTC. Translating gives CASTLAGGPSYNEQFF. The chain recombines TRBV27 with TRBJ2-1, with 11 bases that match TRBD2. Trimming took 7 bases from V and 0 from J; bases not matched to a gene: 5. The CDR3 runs 16 residues. Germline-derived CDR1 and CDR2 are MNHEY and SMNVEV (reference sequence).

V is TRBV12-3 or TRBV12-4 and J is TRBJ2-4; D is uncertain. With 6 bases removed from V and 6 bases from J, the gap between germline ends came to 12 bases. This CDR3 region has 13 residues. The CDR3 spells CASSPPGRNIQYF. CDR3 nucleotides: TGTGCCAGCAGCCCTCCCGGTAGAAACATTCAGTACTTC.

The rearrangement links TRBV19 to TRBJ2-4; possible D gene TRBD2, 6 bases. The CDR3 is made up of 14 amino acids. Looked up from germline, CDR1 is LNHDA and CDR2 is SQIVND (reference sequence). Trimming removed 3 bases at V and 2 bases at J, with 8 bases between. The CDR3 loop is CASSIGGTKNIQYF. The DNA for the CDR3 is TGTGCCAGTAGTATTGGGGGGACCAAAAACATTCAGTACTTC.